This TCR beta chain appears in the sequencing data of a study of blood T cells in healthy people across ages. This clonotype was seen a handful of times. The authors ran a second PCR of 7 to 11 cycles using a sample-barcoded 5' primer and a J-beta primer mix. TCRdb re-analysed the 5' RACE reads in MiXCR, keeping a single row per CDR3 protein. Of roughly 730,000 distinct CDR3 sequences listed, around three fifths are singletons. This CDR3 comprises 14 residues. Trimming removed 5 bases at V and 8 bases at J, with 18 bases between. V and J are TRBV12-3 or TRBV12-4 and TRBJ1-2; D unclear. The clonotype was recovered from a man aged 35-49 years in good health. Material: blood. The CDR3 here is CASSHLVRSEGYTF. CDR3 bases: TGTGCCAGCAGTCACCTAGTTCGATCGGAGGGCTACACCTTC.